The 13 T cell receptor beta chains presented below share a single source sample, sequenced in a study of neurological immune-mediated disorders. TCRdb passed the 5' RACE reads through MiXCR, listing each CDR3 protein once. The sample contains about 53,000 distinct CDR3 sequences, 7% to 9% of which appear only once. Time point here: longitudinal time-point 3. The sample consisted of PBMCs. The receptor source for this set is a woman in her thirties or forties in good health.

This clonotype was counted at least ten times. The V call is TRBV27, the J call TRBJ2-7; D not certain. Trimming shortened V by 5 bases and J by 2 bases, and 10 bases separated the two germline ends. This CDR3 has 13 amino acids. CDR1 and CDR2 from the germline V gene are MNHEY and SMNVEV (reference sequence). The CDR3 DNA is TGTGCCAGCAGTATTGGCCTAACCTACGAGCAGTACTTC. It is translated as CASSIGLTYEQYF.

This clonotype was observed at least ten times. DNA of the CDR3: TGTGCCAGCAGCTCGGGTGGGGGGCCAGATACGCAGTATTTT. Its protein product is CASSSGGGPDTQYF. The J gene is TRBJ2-3, the V gene TRBV11-2; D possibly matches TRBD1 or TRBD2 (6 bases each). Germline CDR1 SGHAT, CDR2 FQNNGV. V was clipped by 4 bases and J by 4 bases, with 12 bases between them. This CDR3 has 14 residues.

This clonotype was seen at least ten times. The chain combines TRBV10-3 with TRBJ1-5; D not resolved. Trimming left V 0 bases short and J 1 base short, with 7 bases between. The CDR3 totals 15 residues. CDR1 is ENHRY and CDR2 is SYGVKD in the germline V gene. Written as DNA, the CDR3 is TGTGCCATCAGTGAGTCGAGACAAAGCAATCAGCCCCAGCATTTT. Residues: CAISESRQSNQPQHF.

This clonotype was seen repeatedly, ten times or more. The DNA for the CDR3 is TGTGCCATCAGTGAGTCTGAGGACAGGGGGGTAGGTTCACCCCTCCACTTT. Protein sequence: CAISESEDRGVGSPLHF. J is TRBJ1-6 and V is TRBV10-3, with TRBD1 matching over 10 bases. The CDR3 consists of 17 residues. CDR1 and CDR2 (germline): ENHRY, SYGVKD. Trimming cost V 0 bases and J 9 bases; bases outside gene matches: 8.

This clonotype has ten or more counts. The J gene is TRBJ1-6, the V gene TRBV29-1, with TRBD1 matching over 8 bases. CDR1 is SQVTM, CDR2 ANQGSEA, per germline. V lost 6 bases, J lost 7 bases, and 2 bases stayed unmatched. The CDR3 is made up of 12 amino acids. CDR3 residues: CSVRDRNSPLHF. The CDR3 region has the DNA TGCAGCGTACGGGACAGGAATTCACCCCTCCACTTT.

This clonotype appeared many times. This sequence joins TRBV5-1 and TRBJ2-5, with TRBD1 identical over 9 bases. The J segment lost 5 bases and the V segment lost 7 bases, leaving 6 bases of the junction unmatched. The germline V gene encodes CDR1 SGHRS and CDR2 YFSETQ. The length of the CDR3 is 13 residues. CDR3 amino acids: CASHFGQGETQYF. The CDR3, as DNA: TGCGCCAGCCACTTCGGACAGGGGGAGACCCAGTACTTC.

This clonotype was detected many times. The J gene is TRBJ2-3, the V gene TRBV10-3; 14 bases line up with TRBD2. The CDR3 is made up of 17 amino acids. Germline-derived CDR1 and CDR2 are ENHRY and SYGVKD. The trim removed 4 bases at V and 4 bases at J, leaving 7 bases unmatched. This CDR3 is CAISVRLAGGPADTQYF. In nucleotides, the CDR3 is TGTGCCATCAGTGTGAGACTAGCGGGGGGGCCCGCAGATACGCAGTATTTT.

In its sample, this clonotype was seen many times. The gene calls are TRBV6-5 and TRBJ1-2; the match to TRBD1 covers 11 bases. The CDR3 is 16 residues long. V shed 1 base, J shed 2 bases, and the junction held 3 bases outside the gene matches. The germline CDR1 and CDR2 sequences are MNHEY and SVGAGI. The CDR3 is CASSYFRTGGNYGYTF. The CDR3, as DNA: TGTGCCAGCAGTTACTTTAGGACAGGGGGCAACTATGGCTACACCTTC.

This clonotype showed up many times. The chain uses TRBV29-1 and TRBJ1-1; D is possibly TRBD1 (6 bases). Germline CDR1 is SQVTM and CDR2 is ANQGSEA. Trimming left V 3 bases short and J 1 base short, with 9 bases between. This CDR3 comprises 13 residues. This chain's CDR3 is CSVEGHRNTEAFF. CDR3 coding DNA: TGCAGCGTTGAGGGACACAGGAACACTGAAGCTTTCTTT.

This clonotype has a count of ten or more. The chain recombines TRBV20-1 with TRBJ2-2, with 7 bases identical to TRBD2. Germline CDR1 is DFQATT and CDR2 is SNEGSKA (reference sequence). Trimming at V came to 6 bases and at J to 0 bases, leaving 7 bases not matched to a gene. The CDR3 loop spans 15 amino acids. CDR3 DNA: TGCAGTGCCCGAATAGCGGGTTCGAACACCGGGGAGCTGTTTTTT. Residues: CSARIAGSNTGELFF.

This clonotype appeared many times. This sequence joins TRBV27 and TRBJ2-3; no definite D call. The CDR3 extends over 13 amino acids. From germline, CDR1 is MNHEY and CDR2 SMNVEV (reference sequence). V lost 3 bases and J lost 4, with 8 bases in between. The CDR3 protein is CASSLTAPDTQYF. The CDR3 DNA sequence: TGTGCCAGCAGTTTGACTGCCCCAGATACGCAGTATTTT.

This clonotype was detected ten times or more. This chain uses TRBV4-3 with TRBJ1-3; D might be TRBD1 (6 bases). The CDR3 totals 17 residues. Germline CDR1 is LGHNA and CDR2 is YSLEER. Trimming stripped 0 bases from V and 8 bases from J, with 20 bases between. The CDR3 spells CASSQDPPGTSQHTIYF. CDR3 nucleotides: TGCGCCAGCAGCCAAGATCCCCCCGGGACATCCCAACACACCATATATTTT.

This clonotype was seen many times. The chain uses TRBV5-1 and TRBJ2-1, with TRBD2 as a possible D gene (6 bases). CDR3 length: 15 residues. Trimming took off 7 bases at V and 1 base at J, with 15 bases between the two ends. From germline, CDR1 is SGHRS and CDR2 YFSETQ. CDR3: CASAPGDSSYNEQFF. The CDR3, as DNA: TGCGCCAGCGCGCCGGGGGATAGTTCCTACAATGAGCAGTTCTTC.